A single sample is the source of the 25 T cell receptor beta chains below, sequenced in a study of T-cell reconstitution after alpha-beta-depleted transplantation in children. Construction of the TCRbeta library involved unique molecular identifiers. TCRdb fed the PCR reads into MiXCR, producing one record per CDR3 protein. Of some 76,000 distinct CDR3 sequences listed, roughly 11% are singletons. Sequenced material: PBMCs, taken before TCRalphabeta/CD19-depleted stem cell transplant. Source of these receptors: a boy between 10 and 17 years old with acute myeloid leukemia, due to receive a stem cell transplant.

This clonotype was observed once. The chain uses TRBV2 and TRBJ1-5; 8 nucleotides match TRBD1. V was clipped by 6 bases and J by 7 bases; unmatched bases: 11. Germline V gene sequence: CDR1 SNHLY, CDR2 FYNNEI. The CDR3 runs to 15 residues. CDR3 in amino acids: CASSHRTGRRQPQHF. DNA for the CDR3: TGTGCCAGCAGCCACAGGACAGGGAGGAGGCAGCCCCAGCATTTT. The complete variable domain, with remaining parts taken from reference TRBV2 and TRBJ1-5, reads EPEVTQTPSHQVTQMGQEVILRCVPISNHLYFYWYRQILGQKVEFLVSFYNNEISEKSEIFDDQFSVERPDGSNFTLKIRSTKLEDSAMYFCASSHRTGRRQPQHFGDGTRLSIL.

This clonotype occurred many times. J is TRBJ2-7 and V is TRBV5-1, with D uncertain. The germline gives CDR1 SGHRS, CDR2 YFSETQ. V was clipped by 4 bases and J by 1 base, with 12 bases between them. This CDR3 has 14 amino acids. CDR3 amino acids: CASSGNRVSYEQYF. The CDR3 coding sequence is TGCGCCAGCAGCGGGAACCGGGTGTCCTACGAGCAGTACTTC.

The chain combines TRBV7-8 with TRBJ2-7; 8 nucleotides match TRBD2. Germline lookup yields CDR1 SGHVS and CDR2 FQNEAQ. Trimming took 0 bases from V and 6 from J; bases not matched to a gene: 7. The CDR3 is 15 amino acids. DNA of the CDR3: TGTGCCAGCAGCTTAGCATCGGGGGGGCCCTCCGAGCAGTACGTC. Translating it yields CASSLASGGPSEQYV.

This clonotype was seen many times. J is TRBJ2-1 and V is TRBV11-3, with D possibly being TRBD2 (6 bases). Germline-derived CDR1 and CDR2 are SGHNT and YENEEA. V dropped 4 bases and J dropped 0 bases, with 19 bases sitting between them. This CDR3 spans 18 amino acids. CDR3 loop: CASSSPWRREVSYNEQFF. The CDR3 bases are TGTGCCAGCAGCTCACCGTGGCGCAGGGAGGTCTCCTACAATGAGCAGTTCTTC.

This clonotype was found a few times. V usage is TRBV7-3 and J usage is TRBJ2-1; possible D gene TRBD2, 5 bases. V shed 5 bases and J shed 9 bases, with 14 bases lying between them. Germline V gene sequence: CDR1 SGHTA, CDR2 FQGTGA. The CDR3 is 13 residues long. CDR3 residues: CASSPSIEGEQFF. Written as DNA, the CDR3 is TGTGCCAGCAGCCCGTCGATAGAGGGTGAGCAGTTCTTC.

A remark on this clonotype: A much more abundant neighbour one base away suggests this may be a read error. The CDR3 DNA reads TGTGCCAGCAGTTTATCGGGGGGGACGACCGGGCAGCCCCAGCATTTT. Translated, it gives CASSLSGGTTGQPQHF. The chain recombines TRBV27 with TRBJ1-5; perhaps TRBD1 as D (5 bases). In germline, CDR1 is MNHEY, CDR2 SMNVEV (reference sequence). V gave up 0 bases and J gave up 7 bases, with 16 bases separating them. This CDR3 region has 16 residues.

This clonotype was counted at least ten times. The chain combines TRBV12-3 or TRBV12-4 with TRBJ2-4, with TRBD2 as a possible D gene (5 bases). V dropped 0 bases and J dropped 6 bases, with 12 bases sitting between them. This CDR3 is 15 amino acids long. In nucleotides, the CDR3 is TGTGCCAGCAGTTTAGCGCGGTCTAGCAGAAACATTCAGTACTTC. Its translation: CASSLARSSRNIQYF.

This clonotype was seen at least ten times. The J gene is TRBJ2-2, the V gene TRBV7-9; D call uncertain. The CDR3 has 15 amino acids. The germline V gene encodes CDR1 SEHNR and CDR2 FQNEAQ (reference sequence). V lost 1 base and J 5 bases, leaving 11 bases between the germline ends. The CDR3 nucleotides are TGTGCCAGCAGCTTAGGCTCCGTGGGGACCGGGGAGCTGTTTTTT. This encodes CASSLGSVGTGELFF.

The chain couples TRBV29-1 to TRBJ2-3; no definite D call. Germline-derived CDR1 and CDR2 are SQVTM and ANQGSEA. The ends were cut back, 6 bases at V and 5 bases at J, with 15 bases in the middle. This CDR3 has 13 residues. CDR3 DNA: TGCAGCGTCGGAACGAGGTTACTAGATACGCAGTATTTT. Its translation: CSVGTRLLDTQYF.

This clonotype was seen repeatedly, ten times or more. The chain links TRBV9 to TRBJ2-4; 11 positions match TRBD2. The V segment lost 1 base and the J segment 6 bases; nucleotides outside the gene matches: 9. This CDR3 is built from 17 residues. The germline V gene has CDR1 SGDLS and CDR2 YYNGEE. The CDR3 protein is CASSVSLTSGSGNIQYF. The CDR3 DNA is TGTGCCAGCAGCGTATCCCTCACTAGCGGGAGCGGAAACATTCAGTACTTC.

The sample holds many counts of this clonotype. The chain has TRBV7-2 and TRBJ2-5; 8 bases align to TRBD1. The CDR3 has 14 residues. CDR1 is SGHTA and CDR2 is FQGNSA in the germline V gene. With 0 bases clipped from V and 9 bases from J, the junction kept 6 bases outside the gene matches. Here the CDR3 DNA reads TGTGCCAGCAGCTTAGCCGCAGGGGGCAAGGCCCAGTACTTC. It is translated as CASSLAAGGKAQYF.

This clonotype was recorded many times. The chain links TRBV5-1 to TRBJ2-3, with a weak D call TRBD1 (5 bases). Germline loops: CDR1 SGHRS, CDR2 YFSETQ. The CDR3 loop spans 15 amino acids. The V and J ends lost 7 bases and 0 bases respectively, with 15 bases between them. This CDR3 is CASAFLGRSTDTQYF. The CDR3 bases are TGCGCCAGCGCCTTTTTGGGGCGAAGCACAGATACGCAGTATTTT.

This clonotype was detected ten times or more. Here the CDR3 DNA reads TGTGCCATCAGTACCGAACGGGGTGAAAAACTGTTTTTT. Translation gives CAISTERGEKLFF. The chain couples TRBV10-3 to TRBJ1-4; no clear D gene. CDR3 size: 13 residues. With 5 bases removed from V and 7 bases from J, the gap between germline ends came to 11 bases. The V gene's germline CDR1 is ENHRY and CDR2 SYGVKD.

The chain has TRBV30 and TRBJ1-2; D is ambiguous. CDR3 length: 12 residues. V lost 0 bases, J lost 6 bases, and 8 bases lay in between. Per germline, CDR1 GTSNPN and CDR2 SVGIG (reference sequence). For the CDR3, the DNA is TGTGCCTGGAGTGTACTGGCCGATGGCTACACCTTC. Amino acid sequence: CAWSVLADGYTF.

This clonotype was found many times. The rearrangement uses TRBV29-1 and TRBJ1-1; D call uncertain. Trimming took 7 bases from V and 2 from J, leaving 14 bases between them. The CDR3 is 13 amino acids. CDR1 SQVTM and CDR2 ANQGSEA come from the germline V gene. The CDR3 loop is CSGLQNSNTEAFF. The CDR3 DNA reads TGCAGCGGCTTACAGAACTCTAACACTGAAGCTTTCTTT.

This clonotype has ten or more counts. The V and J genes are TRBV28 and TRBJ2-1; perhaps TRBD2 as D (6 bases). Germline-derived CDR1 and CDR2 are MDHEN and SYDVKM. The CDR3 sequence is 17 residues long. The germline V and J ends were trimmed by 4 bases and 9 bases, with 25 bases remaining between them. In DNA, the CDR3 is TGTGCCAGCAGTTATAGGGTCTATCGGACTAAACGAATTGAGCAGTTCTTC. Encoded protein: CASSYRVYRTKRIEQFF.

This clonotype was seen a handful of times. The rearrangement links TRBV9 to TRBJ2-7, with D perhaps TRBD2 (5 bases). The CDR3 consists of 13 residues. V lost 0 bases and J lost 6, with 10 bases in between. Germline-derived CDR1 and CDR2 are SGDLS and YYNGEE. CDR3: CASSVERGSEQYF. CDR3 nucleotide sequence: TGTGCCAGCAGCGTAGAACGGGGAAGCGAGCAGTACTTC. The variable domain in full, with the rest retrieved from reference TRBV9 and TRBJ2-7, is DSGVTQTPKHLITATGQRVTLRCSPRSGDLSVYWYQQSLDQGLQFLIQYYNGEERAKGNILERFSAQQFPDLHSELNLSSLELGDSALYFCASSVERGSEQYFGPGTRLTVT.

CDR3 protein: CASSEITGVLSPQYF. The CDR3 DNA sequence: TGTGCCAGCAGTGAGATTACGGGCGTTTTGTCCCCGCAGTATTTT. The genes are TRBV2 and TRBJ2-3; no reliable D call. V was trimmed by 3 bases and J by 10 bases, leaving 20 bases between them. Germline V lookup: CDR1 SNHLY, CDR2 FYNNEI. This CDR3 has 15 residues.

There are many counts of this clonotype. V gene TRBV6-2 or TRBV6-3 combines with J gene TRBJ2-5; TRBD1 aligns across 7 bases. CDR3 size: 16 residues. The ends lost 1 base at V and 3 bases at J; junction bases unmatched: 8. Germline V gene lookup returns CDR1 MNHEY and CDR2 SVGEGT. The CDR3 bases are TGTGCCAGCAGTTACTTGGACAGGAAGATCGAAGAGACCCAGTACTTC. This sequence encodes CASSYLDRKIEETQYF.

At least ten counts were recorded for this clonotype. This rearrangement joins TRBV25-1 to TRBJ2-7; D remains unclear. Trimming pared 1 base from V and 6 bases from J, leaving 13 bases between. Germline CDR1 is MGHDK and CDR2 is SYGVNS. The CDR3 is made up of 14 amino acids. The CDR3 sequence: CASSELSRTSEQYF. The CDR3 bases are TGTGCCAGCAGTGAATTGTCTAGAACATCCGAGCAGTACTTC.

In its sample, this clonotype was seen many times. CDR3 sequence: CASSLGLAGGYNEQFF. For the CDR3, the DNA is TGCGCCAGCAGCCTGGGACTAGCGGGGGGATACAATGAGCAGTTCTTC. V is TRBV5-1 and J is TRBJ2-1; 15 positions match TRBD2. CDR1 and CDR2 from the germline V gene are SGHRS and YFSETQ. CDR3 length: 16 residues. The V and J ends lost 4 bases and 4 bases, in that order; junction bases with no gene match: 3. The whole variable domain, remainder taken from reference TRBV5-1 and TRBJ2-1, is KAGVTQTPRYLIKTRGQQVTLSCSPISGHRSVSWYQQTPGQGLQFLFEYFSETQRNKGNFPGRFSGRQFSNSRSEMNVSTLELGDSALYLCASSLGLAGGYNEQFFGPGTRLTVL.

This clonotype has at least ten counts. This chain connects TRBV10-2 to TRBJ2-5; D remains ambiguous. CDR1 and CDR2 from the germline V gene are WSHSY and SAAADI. V gave up 8 bases and J gave up 1 base, with 8 bases separating them. The CDR3 runs to 12 residues. CDR3 nucleotides: TGCGCCAGCGGCACAGTCCAAGAGACCCAGTACTTC. It is translated as CASGTVQETQYF.

This clonotype was found many times. The rearrangement links TRBV28 to TRBJ2-5; TRBD2 matches at 14 bases. There are 20 residues in the CDR3. Germline V gives CDR1 MDHEN, CDR2 SYDVKM. The J segment lost 5 bases and the V segment lost 4 bases, leaving 18 bases of the junction unmatched. DNA for the CDR3: TGTGCCAGCAGTTACCCTCGACTAGCGGGGGGGACTTCTGACCGGGAGACCCAGTACTTC. Protein product: CASSYPRLAGGTSDRETQYF.

Regarding this clonotype: This may arise from a read error, as a much more abundant clone is one base away. J is TRBJ2-7 and V is TRBV20-1; 8 bases map to TRBD2. The V segment lost 3 bases and the J segment 8 bases; nucleotides outside the gene matches: 6. The germline V gene encodes CDR1 DFQATT and CDR2 SNEGSKA (reference sequence). The CDR3 spans 12 residues. For the CDR3, the DNA is TGCAGTGCTAGCACGCGGGGGGACAAGCAGTACTTC. Translated, it gives CSASTRGDKQYF.

This clonotype came up a few times. The chain couples TRBV5-4 to TRBJ2-2; 13 bases map to TRBD2. The junction had 3 bases not matched to a gene; V was cut back by 4 bases and J by 0 bases. This CDR3 is built from 17 residues. CDR1 is SGHNT, CDR2 YYREEE, per germline (reference sequence). CDR3 loop: CASSPGTSGTNTGELFF. The CDR3 DNA reads as TGTGCCAGCAGCCCCGGGACTAGCGGGACGAACACCGGGGAGCTGTTTTTT.